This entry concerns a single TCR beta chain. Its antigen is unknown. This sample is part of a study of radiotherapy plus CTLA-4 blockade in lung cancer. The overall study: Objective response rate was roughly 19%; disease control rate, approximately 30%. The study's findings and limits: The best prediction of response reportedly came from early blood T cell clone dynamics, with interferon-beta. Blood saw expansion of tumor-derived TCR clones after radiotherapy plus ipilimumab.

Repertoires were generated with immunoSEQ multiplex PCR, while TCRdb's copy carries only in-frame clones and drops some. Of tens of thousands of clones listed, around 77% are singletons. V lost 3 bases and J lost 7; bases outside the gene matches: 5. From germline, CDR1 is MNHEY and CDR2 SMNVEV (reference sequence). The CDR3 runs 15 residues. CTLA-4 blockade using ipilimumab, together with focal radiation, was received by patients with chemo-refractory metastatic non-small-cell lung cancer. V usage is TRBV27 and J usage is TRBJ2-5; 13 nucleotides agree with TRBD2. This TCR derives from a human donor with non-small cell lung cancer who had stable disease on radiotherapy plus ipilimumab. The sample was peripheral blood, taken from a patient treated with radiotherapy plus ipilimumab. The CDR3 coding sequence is TGTGCCAGCAGTTTCACTAGCGGGGGGGTTGTGACCCAGTACTTC. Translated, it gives CASSFTSGGVVTQYF.